Presented here are 24 T cell receptor beta chains from one specimen sequenced in a study of identical twins. One entry per CDR3 protein results from TCRdb running MiXCR on the 5' RACE reads. This sample has more than 250,000 distinct CDR3 sequences, with 6.5% to 9.5% found just once. These same records also appear under a second study, on yellow fever vaccine responses in identical twins.

Sequencing was carried out using memory (CD45RO+) T cells sorted from blood. All receptors derive from a woman between 18 and 29 years old in good health.

The rearrangement links TRBV5-1 to TRBJ2-7; 8 positions agree with TRBD1. CDR1 is SGHRS, CDR2 YFSETQ, per germline. Losses at the gene ends were 4 bases for V and 5 bases for J; bases not matched to a gene: 8. The CDR3 has 14 residues. In DNA form, the CDR3 reads TGCGCCAGCAGCCCTGGACAGGGAGGAGACGAGCAGTACTTC. Its translation: CASSPGQGGDEQYF.

This clonotype has more than one count but fewer than ten. This sequence joins TRBV19 and TRBJ1-2; D is unclear. Germline V CDR1 and CDR2: LNHDA, SQIVND (reference sequence). The ends were cut back, 9 bases at V and 0 bases at J, with 11 bases in the middle. The CDR3 covers 13 residues. The CDR3 DNA sequence: TGTGCCAGCTCAGAGAGGGCTAACTATGGCTACACCTTC. This translates into CASSERANYGYTF.

Many counts were recorded for this clonotype. The chain uses TRBV12-3 or TRBV12-4 and TRBJ1-1; D is unclear. The CDR3 sequence is 15 residues long. Trimming cost V 6 bases and J 0 bases, with 14 bases left between them. CDR3 loop: CASSLLNVMNTEAFF. CDR3 coding DNA: TGTGCCAGCAGCCTATTGAATGTCATGAACACTGAAGCTTTCTTT.

This clonotype has a count of ten or more. The rearrangement uses TRBV6-4 and TRBJ2-1; TRBD2 might be the D (5 bases). This CDR3 contains 13 residues. V was shortened by 2 bases and J by 9 bases, with 11 bases between the two germline ends. In germline, CDR1 is MRHNA, CDR2 SNTAGT. DNA for the CDR3: TGTGCCAGCAGTGACGGCGGGCTGGGTGAGCAGTTCTTC. Its translation is CASSDGGLGEQFF.

This clonotype was found a few times. The gene calls are TRBV19 and TRBJ1-5; 9 bases match TRBD1. The germline CDR1 and CDR2 sequences are LNHDA and SQIVND (reference sequence). With 6 bases clipped from V and 7 bases from J, the junction kept 7 bases outside the gene matches. The CDR3 contains 14 residues. In DNA form, the CDR3 reads TGTGCCAGTAGGTCGGGGACAGGGAAGCAGCCCCAGCATTTT. It translates to CASRSGTGKQPQHF.

The chain is built from TRBV20-1 and TRBJ1-1; D is uncertain. Per germline, CDR1 DFQATT and CDR2 SNEGSKA (reference sequence). CDR3 length: 13 residues. V was pared by 6 bases and J by 1 base, with 12 bases between. The CDR3 DNA is TGCAGTGCAGCGACACCTCAGAACACTGAAGCTTTCTTT. Translation gives CSAATPQNTEAFF.

The chain couples TRBV18 to TRBJ2-2; D remains ambiguous. The germline CDR1 and CDR2 sequences are KGHSH and LQKENI. Deletions cut 0 bases from V and 1 base from J, with 6 bases between. CDR3 length: 15 residues. Here the CDR3 DNA reads TGTGCCAGCTCACCACCGGCGAGGAACACCGGGGAGCTGTTTTTT. Protein product: CASSPPARNTGELFF.

This clonotype was seen many times. V is TRBV25-1 and J is TRBJ2-7, with D possibly called TRBD1 or TRBD2 (5 bases each). Trimming stripped 3 bases from V and 9 bases from J, with 12 bases between. Per germline, CDR1 MGHDK and CDR2 SYGVNS. The CDR3 is 12 residues long. For the CDR3, the DNA is TGTGCCAGCAGTGAGAGGGGAGATACGCAGTACTTC. Its translation is CASSERGDTQYF.

This clonotype was detected only a few times. The J gene is TRBJ2-3, the V gene TRBV12-3 or TRBV12-4; TRBD1 matches at 9 bases. The CDR3 consists of 16 residues. V shed 3 bases and J 10 bases; nucleotides not matched to a gene: 14. CDR3 sequence reads: CASSFPGQGFGGPQYF. CDR3 bases: TGTGCCAGCAGTTTTCCGGGACAGGGTTTTGGGGGGCCGCAGTATTTT.

This clonotype showed up many times. V is TRBV29-1 and J is TRBJ2-7; 7 bases map to TRBD1. CDR1 is SQVTM, CDR2 ANQGSEA, per germline. The CDR3 covers 13 residues. Trimming at V came to 3 bases and at J to 2 bases, leaving 4 bases not matched to a gene. The CDR3 DNA reads as TGCAGCGTTGATCCAGGGGGAACCTACGAGCAGTACTTC. Translated, it gives CSVDPGGTYEQYF.

This clonotype was seen a handful of times. The chain links TRBV3-1 to TRBJ2-1, with no clear D. CDR3 length: 14 residues. The germline CDR1 and CDR2 sequences are LGHDT and YNNKEL (reference sequence). V lost 1 base, J lost 6 bases, and 10 bases lay in between. CDR3: CASSQALVGNEQFF. The CDR3 DNA follows: TGTGCCAGCAGCCAAGCCCTGGTGGGCAATGAGCAGTTCTTC.

This chain joins TRBV28 and TRBJ2-3; D is uncertain. The V and J ends lost 5 bases and 7 bases respectively, with 10 bases between them. Germline CDR1 is MDHEN and CDR2 is SYDVKM. The CDR3 runs to 12 residues. The DNA of the CDR3 is TGTGCCAGCAGTGCCTTATCAAATACGCAGTATTTT. As protein: CASSALSNTQYF.

This clonotype was recorded a few times. The chain recombines TRBV28 with TRBJ2-1; possibly TRBD2 for D (6 bases). Trimming pared 5 bases from V and 15 bases from J, leaving 20 bases between. CDR3 length equals 13 residues. Germline CDR1 MDHEN, CDR2 SYDVKM. The CDR3 sequence: CASSTTGRRGRFF. CDR3 DNA sequence: TGTGCCAGCAGTACCACCGGACGCCGGGGGAGGTTCTTC.

This clonotype was seen many times. The V gene is TRBV7-2, the J gene TRBJ2-3; D is uncertain. From germline, CDR1 is SGHTA and CDR2 FQGNSA. The ends were cut back, 5 bases at V and 0 bases at J, with 15 bases in the middle. The CDR3 spans 16 residues. The chain's CDR3 is CASSAWTAQSTDTQYF. CDR3 DNA: TGTGCCAGCAGCGCATGGACGGCTCAGAGCACAGATACGCAGTATTTT.

This clonotype was seen more than once but under ten times. The V and J genes are TRBV20-1 and TRBJ2-3, with TRBD1 matching 12 bases. The CDR3 extends over 17 amino acids. After removal of 5 bases from V and 1 base from J, the junction contained 10 bases not matched to a gene. Germline V gene lookup returns CDR1 DFQATT and CDR2 SNEGSKA (reference sequence). The CDR3 loop reads CSAPGTGGRWGTDTQYF. In DNA form, the CDR3 reads TGCAGTGCTCCCGGGACAGGGGGCAGGTGGGGCACAGATACGCAGTATTTT.

This clonotype has ten or more counts. The CDR3 spells CASRSSGGPYNEQFF. The CDR3 nucleotides read TGTGCCAGCAGGTCTAGCGGGGGCCCCTACAATGAGCAGTTCTTC. The rearrangement uses TRBV5-6 and TRBJ2-1; 10 bases fit TRBD2. The CDR3 spans 15 residues. The junction had 4 bases not matched to a gene; V was cut back by 5 bases and J by 2 bases. Per germline, CDR1 SGHDT and CDR2 YYEEEE. The complete variable domain, with remaining parts taken from reference TRBV5-6 and TRBJ2-1, reads DAGVTQSPTHLIKTRGQQVTLRCSPKSGHDTVSWYQQALGQGPQFIFQYYEEEERQRGNFPDRFSGHQFPNYSSELNVNALLLGDSALYLCASRSSGGPYNEQFFGPGTRLTVL.

V is TRBV20-1 and J is TRBJ1-6, with a weak D call TRBD1 (5 bases). This CDR3 is built from 17 residues. V was pared by 6 bases and J by 0 bases, with 18 bases between. The germline gives CDR1 DFQATT, CDR2 SNEGSKA (reference sequence). The DNA of the CDR3 is TGCAGTGCCCCACCGGGGGGGAGGAGCTCCTATAATTCACCCCTCCACTTT. Its translation is CSAPPGGRSSYNSPLHF.

The sample holds many counts of this clonotype. The chain has TRBV2 and TRBJ2-3, with TRBD2 matching 8 bases. V was pared by 7 bases and J by 4 bases, with 10 bases of the junction left unmatched. The CDR3 sequence is 15 residues long. Germline V gene sequence: CDR1 SNHLY, CDR2 FYNNEI. CDR3 protein: CASNGVAGGADTQYF. In DNA, the CDR3 is TGTGCCAGCAACGGTGTGGCGGGGGGAGCAGATACGCAGTATTTT.

This clonotype was detected ten times or more. This chain links TRBV12-3 or TRBV12-4 with TRBJ2-1, with 9 nucleotides matching TRBD2. Trimming at V came to 3 bases and at J to 4 bases, leaving 4 bases not matched to a gene. The CDR3 extends over 15 amino acids. CDR3 in amino acids: CASSFGTSLYNEQFF. The CDR3 DNA reads TGTGCCAGCAGTTTCGGGACTAGCTTATACAATGAGCAGTTCTTC.

The table lists this clonotype with many counts. The V gene is TRBV12-3 or TRBV12-4, the J gene TRBJ2-1, with D tentatively TRBD1 (6 bases). Trimming removed 5 bases from V and 4 bases from J, with 12 bases in between. The length of the CDR3 is 14 residues. This CDR3 reads CASSIQDSYNEQFF. In DNA, the CDR3 is TGTGCCAGCAGTATACAGGACAGTTACAATGAGCAGTTCTTC.

This clonotype was picked up a small number of times. The chain has TRBV6-1 and TRBJ1-1; D is ambiguous. Germline V lookup: CDR1 MNHNS, CDR2 SASEGT. The ends were cut back, 8 bases at V and 1 base at J, with 14 bases in the middle. The CDR3 runs to 14 residues. The CDR3 protein is CASREKPTNTEAFF. The CDR3 DNA follows: TGTGCCAGCCGCGAGAAGCCGACGAACACTGAAGCTTTCTTT.

The chain employs TRBV5-8 and TRBJ2-7; D may be TRBD2 (5 bases). The CDR3 has 13 residues. The ends were cut back, 6 bases at V and 3 bases at J, with 13 bases in the middle. The germline V gene encodes CDR1 SGHTS and CDR2 YDEGEE. The CDR3: CASTRGRFYEQYF. CDR3 coding DNA: TGTGCCAGCACCCGAGGGAGATTCTACGAGCAGTACTTC.

This clonotype has a count of ten or more. The chain couples TRBV3-1 to TRBJ2-6, with D perhaps TRBD1 (5 bases). V lost 1 base, J lost 4 bases, and 11 bases lay in between. CDR1 and CDR2 from the germline V gene are LGHDT and YNNKEL (reference sequence). CDR3 length equals 16 residues. The CDR3 is CASSQVQGFGANVLTF. The CDR3 DNA reads as TGTGCCAGCAGCCAAGTGCAGGGCTTCGGGGCCAACGTCCTGACTTTC. The complete variable domain, with remaining parts taken from reference TRBV3-1 and TRBJ2-6, reads DTAVSQTPKYLVTQMGNDKSIKCEQNLGHDTMYWYKQDSKKFLKIMFSYNNKELIINETVPNRFSPKSPDKAHLNLHINSLELGDSAVYFCASSQVQGFGANVLTFGAGSRLTVL.

This clonotype was observed at least ten times. This chain links TRBV12-3 or TRBV12-4 with TRBJ1-3; D gene uncertain. V gave up 7 bases and J gave up 3 bases, with 10 bases separating them. The CDR3 has 13 residues. The CDR3 region has the DNA TGTGCCAGCATCAAAGACGATGGAAACACCATATATTTT. It encodes CASIKDDGNTIYF.